This T cell receptor beta chain was recovered during a study of high-grade serous ovarian cancer treatment subgroups. Study context: Samples averaged about 15,000 reads and around 7,000 unique TCR beta rearrangements.

Worth noting for this clone: Its antigen is unidentified.

Whole-study results and caveats: Only CDR3 was analyzed; CDR1 and CDR2 were not.

Tumor tissue was taken before any definitive surgery or chemotherapy was given. TCRdb keeps only in-frame clones here, not all; method: immunoSEQ multiplex PCR. The sample records 30,000 or so clones, around four fifths being singletons. Sequencing input: tumor tissue. This TCR was sampled from a human donor with high-grade serous ovarian cancer.

CDR3 bases: TGCGCCAGCACCCTCTCCCTAGCGGGAGCGGGCGGGGAGCTGTTTTTT. Translated, it gives CASTLSLAGAGGELFF. The rearrangement joins TRBV5-1 to TRBJ2-2, with 10 bases fitting TRBD2. Germline loops: CDR1 SGHRS, CDR2 YFSETQ. Trimming removed 6 bases from V and 7 bases from J; junction bases left unmatched: 12. There are 16 residues in the CDR3.